One sample yielded the 18 T cell receptor beta chains listed below, sequenced in a study of blood T cells in healthy people across ages. Next came a second PCR, run for roughly 6 to 11 cycles, which used a sample-barcoded 5' primer along with a J-beta primer mix. TCRdb used MiXCR to reprocess the 5' RACE reads, holding one entry per CDR3 protein. Among over a million distinct CDR3 sequences listed, roughly 59% were seen once. The sequencing sample was made of blood. Receptors were obtained from a man between 18 and 35 years old in good health.

This clonotype was seen repeatedly, ten times or more. This chain links TRBV6-5 with TRBJ2-5; D call uncertain. V was pared by 1 base and J by 5 bases, with 2 bases between. Germline CDR1 is MNHEY and CDR2 is SVGAGI. This CDR3 spans 11 amino acids. The CDR3 DNA follows: TGTGCCAGCAGTTACTTGGAGACCCAGTACTTC. It encodes CASSYLETQYF.

The rearrangement links TRBV11-2 to TRBJ1-1; D gene uncertain. V was clipped by 7 bases and J by 6 bases, with 12 bases between them. The germline V gene has CDR1 SGHAT and CDR2 FQNNGV. There are 12 residues in the CDR3. This CDR3 reads CASTLASSEAFF. The CDR3 DNA is TGTGCCAGCACCCTGGCCTCTTCTGAAGCTTTCTTT.

There are a few counts of this clonotype. Here the CDR3 reads CASSQAYPGQNGYTF. The CDR3 DNA is TGTGCCAGCAGCCAGGCTTATCCCGGACAGAATGGCTACACCTTC. This sequence joins TRBV4-2 and TRBJ1-2; the D gene is possibly TRBD1 (6 bases). Deletions cut 3 bases from V and 6 bases from J, with 17 bases between. The CDR3 contains 15 residues. From germline, CDR1 is LGHNA and CDR2 YNFKEQ.

This rearrangement joins TRBV4-2 to TRBJ2-7, with 8 bases matching TRBD1. V gave up 4 bases and J gave up 6 bases; unmatched junction bases: 11. Germline CDR1 is LGHNA and CDR2 is YNFKEQ. The CDR3 length is 15 residues. Here the CDR3 DNA reads TGTGCCAGCAGCCCGGACCTGCAGGGGGCTGGCGAGCAGTACTTC. It translates to CASSPDLQGAGEQYF.

This chain links TRBV18 with TRBJ1-5, with a possible D match to TRBD1 (6 bases). The CDR3 is 14 amino acids. V was cut by 2 bases and J by 5 bases, with 10 bases left in between. Germline CDR1 reads KGHSH; CDR2 reads LQKENI. The CDR3 reads CASSPNRADQPQHF. The CDR3 nucleotides are TGTGCCAGCTCACCAAACAGGGCTGATCAGCCCCAGCATTTT. Drawing the rest from reference TRBV18 and TRBJ1-5, the complete variable domain is NAGVMQNPRHLVRRRGQEARLRCSPMKGHSHVYWYRQLPEEGLKFMVYLQKENIIDESGMPKERFSAEFPKEGPSILRIQQVVRGDSAAYFCASSPNRADQPQHFGDGTRLSIL.

Only a few counts were recorded for this clonotype. The rearrangement links TRBV29-1 to TRBJ2-7; TRBD1 aligns across 7 bases. Trimming at V came to 6 bases and at J to 5 bases, leaving 10 bases not matched to a gene. The V gene's germline CDR1 is SQVTM and CDR2 ANQGSEA. The CDR3 runs 13 residues. The DNA of the CDR3 is TGCAGCGTCACGGGACAGACCCACCACGAGCAGTACTTC. Translating it yields CSVTGQTHHEQYF.

The gene calls are TRBV29-1 and TRBJ2-3, with D perhaps TRBD1 (5 bases). This CDR3 region has 12 residues. Germline V gene sequence: CDR1 SQVTM, CDR2 ANQGSEA. The CDR3 protein is CPWGRAPDTQYF. The CDR3, as DNA: TGCCCCTGGGGCCGGGCTCCAGATACGCAGTATTTT.

This rearrangement joins TRBV20-1 to TRBJ2-7; TRBD1 aligns across 9 bases. CDR3 length: 15 amino acids. After removal of 0 bases from V and 5 bases from J, the junction contained 8 bases not matched to a gene. CDR1 and CDR2 from the germline V gene are DFQATT and SNEGSKA (reference sequence). The CDR3 sequence is CSARDRDREFNEQYF. The CDR3 DNA reads as TGCAGTGCTAGAGACCGGGACAGGGAGTTTAACGAGCAGTACTTC.

The gene calls are TRBV9 and TRBJ2-5, with TRBD1 identical over 10 bases. The germline gives CDR1 SGDLS, CDR2 YYNGEE. The CDR3 contains 15 residues. Trimming cost V 4 bases and J 7 bases; bases outside gene matches: 10. CDR3 in amino acids: CASSSPGQGKGTQYF. The CDR3 coding sequence is TGTGCCAGCAGCTCTCCGGGACAGGGGAAGGGGACCCAGTACTTC.

This clonotype occurred once. The V gene is TRBV2, the J gene TRBJ2-5; 9 bases fit TRBD2. The J call is in doubt because the DNA end fits TRBJ2-7 better. CDR1 and CDR2 from the germline V gene are SNHLY and FYNNEI. This CDR3 is 14 amino acids long. The CDR3 region is CASSDMREGYEQYF. The CDR3 coding sequence is TGTGCCAGCAGTGATATGCGGGAGGGCTACGAGCAGTACTTC.

The CDR3 DNA reads as TGTGCCAGCAGTCAACTATTCCCGGGACAGGGGGCCTACGAGCAGTACTTC. Its protein product is CASSQLFPGQGAYEQYF. V gene TRBV3-1 combines with J gene TRBJ2-7; 11 positions match TRBD1. There are 17 residues in the CDR3. V was pared by 6 bases and J by 2 bases, with 12 bases of the junction left unmatched. In germline, CDR1 is LGHDT, CDR2 YNNKEL (reference sequence).

This clonotype has a handful of counts. The genes are TRBV28 and TRBJ2-4; possibly TRBD2 for D (5 bases). The CDR3 runs 16 residues. Germline values: CDR1 MDHEN, CDR2 SYDVKM. Deletions cut 3 bases from V and 1 base from J, with 13 bases between. The CDR3 region is CASSLGSERAKNIQYF. DNA for the CDR3: TGTGCCAGCAGTTTGGGTAGCGAGCGGGCCAAAAACATTCAGTACTTC.

About this clonotype: Its ends do not fully match the called genes, so a read error is possible. V is TRBV14 and J is TRBJ2-7; either TRBD1 or TRBD2 may fit D (6 bases each). Germline V gene lookup returns CDR1 SGHDN and CDR2 FVKESK. This CDR3 has 14 amino acids. In DNA form, the CDR3 reads TGTGTCAGCAGCCCTTCCGGGGGCCCCTACGAGCAGTACTTC. Its protein product is CVSSPSGGPYEQYF.

This sequence joins TRBV20-1 and TRBJ1-5, with TRBD1 as a possible D gene (5 bases). CDR1 is DFQATT and CDR2 is SNEGSKA in the germline V gene (reference sequence). V lost 5 bases and J lost 6, with 14 bases in between. This CDR3 comprises 13 residues. In nucleotides, the CDR3 is TGCAGTGCTCGGGACCTGGGGAGTCAGCCCCAGCATTTT. It specifies CSARDLGSQPQHF.

This clonotype turned up a few times. The chain has TRBV6-5 and TRBJ2-5, with TRBD2 matching 7 bases. The CDR3 is 17 residues long. V was pared by 2 bases and J by 1 base, with 10 bases of the junction left unmatched. Looked up from germline, CDR1 is MNHEY and CDR2 is SVGAGI. The CDR3 DNA follows: TGTGCCAGCAGTTACGGTCGGCCTAGCGGCCTCCAAGAGACCCAGTACTTC. It translates to CASSYGRPSGLQETQYF.

This clonotype was seen a few times. In DNA form, the CDR3 reads TGTGCCAGCAGCTTAGAACCCCTGCTGACCTACAATGAGCAGTTCTTC. Its protein product is CASSLEPLLTYNEQFF. V usage is TRBV7-2 and J usage is TRBJ2-1; D is unresolved. Trimming removed 1 base from V and 2 bases from J, with 12 bases in between. The CDR3 runs to 16 residues. Germline V CDR1 and CDR2: SGHTA, FQGNSA.

This chain joins TRBV20-1 and TRBJ2-7; the D gene is possibly TRBD2 (5 bases). Looked up from germline, CDR1 is DFQATT and CDR2 is SNEGSKA (reference sequence). This CDR3 is 14 amino acids long. The V end lost 3 bases, the J end lost 2 bases, and 14 bases lay between the germline ends. CDR3 sequence: CSASLGGWTYEQYF. As DNA, the CDR3 is TGCAGTGCTAGCCTCGGCGGGTGGACCTACGAGCAGTACTTC.

In its sample, this clonotype was seen a few times. V is TRBV12-3 or TRBV12-4 and J is TRBJ2-5; D not resolved. CDR3 size: 11 residues. Trimming cost V 9 bases and J 4 bases, with 9 bases left between them. The CDR3 nucleotides read TGTGCCAGAAGGCCCCCAGAGACCCAGTACTTC. Residues: CARRPPETQYF.